This T cell receptor (beta chain) was sequenced for a study of cytomegalovirus exposure and HLA in healthy donors. Study results and limitations: In a later analysis, TCR association rates varied by HLA locus: DRB1 most, HLA-C fewest. Among TCR beta chains, those listed as cytomegalovirus-associated numbered approximately 150.

A remark on this clone: The antigen is not known. The CDR3 carries no conserved terminal phenylalanine or tryptophan, so it likely arises from a read error.

This PCR relied on a set of 60 Vbeta primers and 13 Jbeta primers. Authors' processing steps: In a later analysis, some 10 million of 75 million to 85 million unique beta chains occurred in at least two donors. Clones were sequenced by immunoSEQ multiplex PCR, and TCRdb holds only the in-frame ones, with some missing. The V and J calls and clone size come from that table; D and trimming were worked out from the DNA. Here the sample spans some 130,000 clones, about two thirds being singletons. Per the germline V gene, CDR1 is SGDLS and CDR2 is YYNGEE. The CDR3 has 15 residues. J was trimmed by 7 bases and V by 2 bases; bases with no gene match: 11.

The receptor was derived from a woman aged 55-70 years in good health and CMV-seropositive. Sample: PBMCs. The chain has TRBV9 and TRBJ1-1; TRBD1 matches 7 bases. In DNA form, the CDR3 reads TGTGCCAGCAGCGTTGATGCAGGGGGATTGAGTGAAGCTTTCCTT. It translates to CASSVDAGGLSEAFL.